The subject of this entry is one T cell receptor (beta chain). The data originate from a study of cytomegalovirus exposure and HLA in healthy donors. This CDR3 has 11 residues. CDR1 is MNHEY and CDR2 is SMNVEV in the germline V gene (reference sequence). Trimming stripped 3 bases from V and 6 bases from J, with 3 bases between. Use of 60 Vbeta and 13 Jbeta primers characterized the PCR. TCRdb's table, derived via immunoSEQ multiplex PCR, lists solely in-frame clones and lacks some. The sample yields 120,000 or so clones, over 65% seen once. The clonotype comes from a man aged 25-45 years in good health and CMV-seropositive. The sample taken for sequencing was PBMCs. J is TRBJ2-1 and V is TRBV27; no clear D gene. The CDR3 sequence is CASSFGNEQFF. The DNA for the CDR3 is TGTGCCAGCAGTTTCGGCAATGAGCAGTTCTTC.